The next 30 T cell receptor beta chains were all read from a single sample in a study of identical twins. TCRdb used MiXCR to reprocess the 5' RACE reads, holding one entry per CDR3 protein. The table has over 250,000 distinct CDR3 sequences, roughly 9% seen once; the top ten hold approximately 7%. These data also featured in a second study, about yellow fever vaccine responses in identical twins.

The sample comprised CD8+ T cells sorted from blood. The receptors come from a woman aged 18-29 years in good health.

Note on this clonotype: A clone one base away is much larger, so this may be a read error. The J gene is TRBJ2-3, the V gene TRBV3-1; D is unresolved. The CDR3 is 13 amino acids. Germline CDR1 and CDR2: LGHDT and YNNKEL (reference sequence). The CDR3, as DNA: TGTGCCGGCAGCCCGTTGACCACAGATACGCAGTATTTT. Translated: CAGSPLTTDTQYF.

The chain combines TRBV7-6 with TRBJ2-5, with a tentative D call TRBD2 (6 bases). This CDR3 has 16 residues. The ends were cut back, 1 base at V and 0 bases at J, with 12 bases in the middle. The germline gives CDR1 SGHVS, CDR2 FNYEAQ. For the CDR3, the DNA is TGTGCCAGCAGCTTAGTCTGGGACTCCGACCAAGAGACCCAGTACTTC. This translates into CASSLVWDSDQETQYF.

The rearrangement joins TRBV11-2 to TRBJ2-1; D may match TRBD1 or TRBD2 (6 bases each). The CDR3 runs 16 residues. From germline, CDR1 is SGHAT and CDR2 FQNNGV. Trimming left V 4 bases short and J 9 bases short, with 22 bases between. The CDR3 DNA reads TGTGCCAGCAGCTGGGACCCGGGGGCCGGGTCCACTGAGCAGTTCTTC. Protein sequence: CASSWDPGAGSTEQFF.

This clonotype was observed a few times. The chain employs TRBV7-9 and TRBJ2-7; D might be TRBD1 or TRBD2, each matching 5 bases. Trimming stripped 3 bases from V and 4 bases from J, with 22 bases between. The CDR3 spans 17 residues. Germline assignment: CDR1 SEHNR and CDR2 FQNEAQ (reference sequence). Here the CDR3 reads CASSLVLSGRPGYEQYF. The CDR3, as DNA: TGTGCCAGCAGCTTGGTCTTATCGGGACGGCCGGGATACGAGCAGTACTTC.

This clonotype came up a few times. The chain has TRBV27 and TRBJ1-4; D not resolved. Germline lookup yields CDR1 MNHEY and CDR2 SMNVEV (reference sequence). CDR3 length: 13 amino acids. Trimming took 2 bases from V and 7 from J, leaving 8 bases between them. The CDR3 spells CASSLQKPEKLFF. The CDR3 nucleotides read TGTGCCAGCAGTTTACAGAAGCCTGAAAAACTGTTTTTT. The full variable domain, its missing parts supplied by reference TRBV27 and TRBJ1-4, is EAQVTQNPRYLITVTGKKLTVTCSQNMNHEYMSWYRQDPGLGLRQIYYSMNVEVTDKGDVPEGYKVSRKEKRNFPLILESPSPNQTSLYFCASSLQKPEKLFFGSGTQLSVL.

This sequence joins TRBV30 and TRBJ2-7; a weak D match, TRBD1 (5 bases). CDR1 is GTSNPN, CDR2 SVGIG, per germline (reference sequence). V was pared by 5 bases and J by 3 bases, with 11 bases between. The CDR3 spans 12 residues. The CDR3 loop is CAWSGINYEQYF. CDR3 bases: TGTGCCTGGTCAGGGATAAACTACGAGCAGTACTTC.

There are many counts of this clonotype. The chain uses TRBV9 and TRBJ2-7; D remains unclear. This CDR3 is built from 14 residues. Looked up from germline, CDR1 is SGDLS and CDR2 is YYNGEE. Trimming pared 0 bases from V and 4 bases from J, leaving 11 bases between. This CDR3 is CASSVVTPSYEQYF. DNA for the CDR3: TGTGCCAGCAGCGTAGTAACCCCCTCATACGAGCAGTACTTC.

At least ten counts were recorded for this clonotype. The chain carries TRBV7-9 and TRBJ2-1, with 10 bases aligning to TRBD2. Germline V gives CDR1 SEHNR, CDR2 FQNEAQ (reference sequence). V was pared by 5 bases and J by 5 bases, with 3 bases of the junction left unmatched. This CDR3 region has 14 residues. CDR3 nucleotides: TGTGCCAGCAGCAAGCGGGAGGGGAACAATGAGCAGTTCTTC. Translated, it gives CASSKREGNNEQFF.

The sample holds many counts of this clonotype. The chain is built from TRBV29-1 and TRBJ2-7; tentative D call: TRBD1 (5 bases). CDR1 and CDR2 from the germline V gene are SQVTM and ANQGSEA. This CDR3 spans 14 amino acids. Trimming took off 6 bases at V and 0 bases at J, with 15 bases between the two ends. The DNA for the CDR3 is TGCAGCGTGGTCCTGACAGCCTACTCCTACGAGCAGTACTTC. Amino acid sequence: CSVVLTAYSYEQYF.

This clonotype showed up just a few times. The DNA of the CDR3 is TGTGCCAGCAGCCCCCCGGCGGGTTACGGATACGAGCAGTACTTC. It codes for CASSPPAGYGYEQYF. This rearrangement joins TRBV7-9 to TRBJ2-7, with D tentatively TRBD2 (5 bases). CDR3 size: 15 residues. Germline V gene data show CDR1 as SEHNR and CDR2 as FQNEAQ (reference sequence). Trimming removed 5 bases from V and 4 bases from J, with 18 bases in between.

This clonotype was counted many times. This chain links TRBV6-1 with TRBJ1-2; 8 bases agree with TRBD1. From germline, CDR1 is MNHNS and CDR2 SASEGT. This CDR3 contains 17 residues. V was clipped by 4 bases and J by 11 bases; unmatched bases: 21. CDR3 loop: CASSVTGTGALLTMYTF. As DNA, the CDR3 is TGTGCCAGCAGTGTGACCGGGACAGGAGCTTTACTAACTATGTACACCTTC.

This chain connects TRBV7-8 to TRBJ2-2; D uncertain. V lost 5 bases and J 0 bases, leaving 10 bases between the germline ends. CDR1 SGHVS and CDR2 FQNEAQ come from the germline V gene. There are 15 residues in the CDR3. CDR3 nucleotide sequence: TGTGCCAGCAGCCACCCTCACGCGAACACCGGGGAGCTGTTTTTT. Amino acid sequence: CASSHPHANTGELFF.

The genes are TRBV7-6 and TRBJ2-7; 9 nucleotides agree with TRBD1. CDR1 is SGHVS, CDR2 FNYEAQ, per germline. J was trimmed by 7 bases and V by 1 base; bases with no gene match: 14. CDR3 length: 17 residues. CDR3 residues: CASSLGGTGGPIGEQYF. CDR3 coding DNA: TGTGCCAGCAGCTTAGGGGGCACAGGGGGCCCCATAGGGGAGCAGTACTTC. Drawing the rest from reference TRBV7-6 and TRBJ2-7, the complete variable domain is GAGVSQSPRYKVTKRGQDVALRCDPISGHVSLYWYRQALGQGPEFLTYFNYEAQQDKSGLPNDRFSAERPEGSISTLTIQRTEQRDSAMYRCASSLGGTGGPIGEQYFGPGTRLTVT.

This clonotype was recorded at least ten times. The chain carries TRBV6-1 and TRBJ2-5, with TRBD1 matching over 8 bases. CDR1 is MNHNS, CDR2 SASEGT, per germline. The ends lost 5 bases at V and 4 bases at J; junction bases unmatched: 12. The CDR3 consists of 16 residues. The CDR3 coding sequence is TGTGCCAGCAGTCCAGCTCTTGGACAGGGCGGAGAGACCCAGTACTTC. The encoded protein is CASSPALGQGGETQYF.

This chain connects TRBV5-1 to TRBJ2-5; D perhaps matches TRBD1 (5 bases). Trimming pared 4 bases from V and 5 bases from J, leaving 15 bases between. This CDR3 spans 14 amino acids. Germline assignment: CDR1 SGHRS and CDR2 YFSETQ. The CDR3 coding sequence is TGCGCCAGCAGCCGGATACCCTCAGGGGAGACCCAGTACTTC. It yields the protein CASSRIPSGETQYF.

In this sample, this clonotype turned up a few times. The rearrangement links TRBV7-8 to TRBJ2-2, with D perhaps TRBD2 (5 bases). Trimming removed 7 bases at V and 1 base at J, with 10 bases between. The CDR3 consists of 14 residues. CDR1 and CDR2 (germline): SGHVS, FQNEAQ. The CDR3 region is CASNLDWNTGELFF. The CDR3 DNA is TGTGCCAGCAACTTGGACTGGAACACCGGGGAGCTGTTTTTT. Based on the CDR3 plus reference TRBV7-8 and TRBJ2-2, the full variable domain is GAGVSQSPRYKVAKRGQDVALRCDPISGHVSLFWYQQALGQGPEFLTYFQNEAQLDKSGLPSDRFFAERPEGSVSTLKIQRTQQEDSAVYLCASNLDWNTGELFFGEGSRLTVL.

This clonotype was seen repeatedly, ten times or more. J is TRBJ2-7 and V is TRBV5-4; 7 bases are a match to TRBD2. This CDR3 is built from 14 residues. From germline, CDR1 is SGHNT and CDR2 YYREEE (reference sequence). The V and J ends lost 1 base and 4 bases, in that order; junction bases with no gene match: 5. CDR3 nucleotides: TGTGCCAGCAGCTTGCGCACTAGCGATTACGAGCAGTACTTC. Translated, it gives CASSLRTSDYEQYF.

This chain joins TRBV20-1 and TRBJ2-4, with D possibly being TRBD1 (5 bases). Germline-derived CDR1 and CDR2 are DFQATT and SNEGSKA (reference sequence). With 4 bases removed from V and 1 base from J, the gap between germline ends came to 11 bases. CDR3 length: 14 amino acids. The DNA of the CDR3 is TGCAGTGCTAAATTACCAGGGGCCAAAAACATTCAGTACTTC. Its protein is CSAKLPGAKNIQYF.

This clonotype was seen more than once but under ten times. The V and J genes are TRBV4-3 and TRBJ2-5, with D perhaps matching TRBD1 or TRBD2 (5 bases each). CDR3 length equals 16 residues. V shed 0 bases and J shed 7 bases, with 18 bases lying between them. CDR1 and CDR2 from the germline V gene are LGHNA and YSLEER. The CDR3 spells CASSQERGRDLGTQYF. CDR3 DNA sequence: TGCGCCAGCAGCCAAGAGAGGGGCCGGGACCTCGGGACCCAGTACTTC.

This clonotype appeared once. The rearrangement uses TRBV4-3 and TRBJ2-1; D ambiguous. This CDR3 has 17 residues. Germline V gives CDR1 LGHNA, CDR2 YSLEER. V was clipped by 0 bases and J by 14 bases, with 26 bases between them. CDR3 DNA: TGCGCCAGCAGCCAAGATGACCGGAGACGGTCTATCTCGTTCGAGTTCTTC. The encoded protein is CASSQDDRRRSISFEFF.

V usage is TRBV19 and J usage is TRBJ2-2; possibly TRBD2 for D (6 bases). Germline CDR1 reads LNHDA; CDR2 reads SQIVND (reference sequence). CDR3 length: 13 residues. The V end lost 5 bases, the J end lost 6 bases, and 10 bases lay between the germline ends. This chain's CDR3 is CASSFTGAGELFF. The CDR3 DNA sequence: TGTGCCAGTAGTTTCACGGGGGCCGGGGAGCTGTTTTTT.

The rearrangement joins TRBV27 to TRBJ2-7, with 10 bases aligning to TRBD2. CDR1 and CDR2 from the germline V gene are MNHEY and SMNVEV (reference sequence). Unmatched junction bases numbered 5, after V lost 6 bases and J lost 3 bases. This CDR3 has 14 residues. Here the CDR3 reads CASRGLAVRYEQYF. CDR3 DNA sequence: TGTGCCAGCAGAGGACTAGCGGTGCGCTACGAGCAGTACTTC.

Ten or more counts support this clonotype. This chain connects TRBV12-3 or TRBV12-4 to TRBJ2-5; D not certain. V lost 2 bases and J lost 5, with 12 bases in between. The CDR3 is 14 amino acids. As DNA, the CDR3 is TGTGCCAGCAGTTTACCCCGACGAACGGAGACCCAGTACTTC. It is translated as CASSLPRRTETQYF.

As DNA, the CDR3 is TGTGCCAGCAGTTTGGGTATGGGGGGGGACTACAATGAGCAGTTCTTC. This translates into CASSLGMGGDYNEQFF. The chain is built from TRBV12-3 or TRBV12-4 and TRBJ2-1, with 7 bases aligning to TRBD2. The CDR3 consists of 16 residues. The V gene end was trimmed by 3 bases and the J gene end by 3 bases; junction bases not matched to a gene: 8.

This clonotype appeared a few times. The chain links TRBV20-1 to TRBJ2-7, with D perhaps given as TRBD1 or TRBD2 (5 bases each). The CDR3 is 14 amino acids. Germline V gene lookup returns CDR1 DFQATT and CDR2 SNEGSKA (reference sequence). With 5 bases removed from V and 2 bases from J, the gap between germline ends came to 16 bases. The CDR3 spells CSASNRDQTYEQYF. DNA for the CDR3: TGCAGTGCTTCCAACCGGGACCAAACCTACGAGCAGTACTTC.

This clonotype was picked up a small number of times. V and J are TRBV10-3 and TRBJ2-5, with 9 bases aligning to TRBD1. This CDR3 spans 15 amino acids. Germline lookup yields CDR1 ENHRY and CDR2 SYGVKD. V shed 3 bases, J shed 4 bases, and the junction held 6 bases outside the gene matches. CDR3 sequence: CAISEAGTGLETQYF. Written as DNA, the CDR3 is TGTGCCATCAGTGAAGCGGGGACAGGGCTAGAGACCCAGTACTTC.

This clonotype was counted between two and nine times. The chain employs TRBV19 and TRBJ2-7, with D unclear. V lost 5 bases and J lost 5, with 13 bases in between. Per germline, CDR1 LNHDA and CDR2 SQIVND (reference sequence). The CDR3 sequence is 13 residues long. CDR3 nucleotide sequence: TGTGCCAGTAGTCTCCGTAGCAGTAACGAGCAGTACTTC. This encodes CASSLRSSNEQYF.

As for this clonotype: The junction departs from the called germline gene at one end, perhaps through a read error. The chain recombines TRBV12-3 or TRBV12-4 with TRBJ2-3, with D possibly being TRBD1 or TRBD2 (5 bases each). The CDR3 is made up of 18 amino acids. CDR3 sequence (DNA): TGTGCCATCAGTTTAGTGGTCAGGAGGATACAGGGCACAGATACGCAGTATTTT. Translation gives CAISLVVRRIQGTDTQYF.

This clonotype was seen more than once but under ten times. CDR3 in DNA: TGTGCCAGCAGCTTATTGGAGCGGGTCGCAACTAATGAAAAACTGTTTTTT. Translated, it gives CASSLLERVATNEKLFF. The chain carries TRBV7-9 and TRBJ1-4; unclear D gene. CDR3 size: 17 residues. Germline loops: CDR1 SEHNR, CDR2 FQNEAQ (reference sequence). Deletions cut 2 bases from V and 0 bases from J, with 13 bases between.

In this sample, this clonotype turned up a few times. J is TRBJ2-1 and V is TRBV11-1; either TRBD1 or TRBD2 may fit D (6 bases each). Trimming left V 6 bases short and J 1 base short, with 25 bases between. Looked up from germline, CDR1 is SGHAT and CDR2 is FQDESV (reference sequence). This CDR3 comprises 19 residues. The CDR3 DNA is TGTGCCAGCAGTGGGGTCGGGACGGGGGCTTTCTTGTCCTACAATGAGCAGTTCTTC. Translated, it gives CASSGVGTGAFLSYNEQFF.